The 22 T cell receptor beta chains in this list originate from one sample, sequenced in a study of cytomegalovirus exposure and HLA in healthy donors. A multiplex PCR was run with 60 Vbeta primers and 13 Jbeta primers. The repertoire was sequenced with immunoSEQ multiplex PCR; TCRdb's copy has only in-frame clones and lacks some. Found here are over 140,000 clones, approximately 80% of them singletons; the top ten hold about 2.2%. The sample consisted of PBMCs. The origin of the receptors is a man aged 45-65 years in good health and CMV-seronegative.

The chain recombines TRBV19 with TRBJ2-5; no clear D. This CDR3 comprises 14 residues. Trimming stripped 6 bases from V and 5 bases from J, with 16 bases between. Germline V gene sequence: CDR1 LNHDA, CDR2 SQIVND (reference sequence). For the CDR3, the DNA is TGTGCCAGTAGCACGAGTATTATTTGGGAGACCCAGTACTTC. Translated: CASSTSIIWETQYF.

The V and J genes are TRBV5-6 and TRBJ2-5; tentatively, D is TRBD1 (6 bases). Between the trimmed V and J ends, which lost 2 bases and 5 bases, there was a span of 19 bases. CDR1 SGHDT and CDR2 YYEEEE come from the germline V gene. The CDR3 extends over 16 amino acids. The CDR3 DNA sequence: TGTGCCAGCAGCTTCATGGGGGCGGCCGCATCGGAGACCCAGTACTTC. This codes for CASSFMGAAASETQYF.

This clone came up a few times. The chain joins TRBV5-5 to TRBJ2-3; D remains unclear. This CDR3 spans 13 amino acids. Germline V gives CDR1 SGHKS, CDR2 YYEKEE (reference sequence). With 4 bases removed from V and 2 bases from J, the gap between germline ends came to 8 bases. The CDR3 here is CASSAQSTDTQYF. The CDR3 nucleotides read TGTGCCAGCAGCGCCCAGTCCACAGATACGCAGTATTTT.

The rearrangement joins TRBV7-2 to TRBJ2-1; TRBD1 agrees at 9 bases. V shed 5 bases, J shed 3 bases, and the junction held 5 bases outside the gene matches. Germline V lookup: CDR1 SGHTA, CDR2 FQGNSA. CDR3 length: 15 amino acids. CDR3 sequence reads: CASSHRDRVYNEQFF. CDR3 bases: TGTGCCAGCAGCCACCGGGACAGGGTCTACAATGAGCAGTTCTTC.

The chain recombines TRBV2 with TRBJ1-5; D possibly corresponds to TRBD1 (6 bases). Germline V gene sequence: CDR1 SNHLY, CDR2 FYNNEI. The CDR3 has 15 amino acids. Trimming pared 1 base from V and 4 bases from J, leaving 11 bases between. The CDR3 DNA sequence: TGTGCCAGCAGTGAAGTGGGGGCTCTAAATCAGCCCCAGCATTTT. Translation gives CASSEVGALNQPQHF.

This rearrangement joins TRBV6-5 to TRBJ1-1; 8 bases are shared with TRBD1. This CDR3 is built from 14 residues. V lost 5 bases, J lost 5 bases, and 7 bases stayed unmatched. Germline V gene lookup returns CDR1 MNHEY and CDR2 SVGAGI. CDR3 loop: CASSVDRERTEAFF. In DNA, the CDR3 is TGTGCCAGCAGTGTGGACAGGGAACGGACTGAAGCTTTCTTT.

This clone was recorded only once. V gene TRBV6-5 combines with J gene TRBJ1-2; D is unclear. Germline V gene sequence: CDR1 MNHEY, CDR2 SVGAGI. The CDR3 consists of 15 residues. Trimming took 0 bases from V and 5 from J, leaving 13 bases between them. The CDR3, as DNA: TGTGCCAGCAGTTACTCGCTGCAGGTGTCGTATGGCTACACCTTC. Its protein is CASSYSLQVSYGYTF.

This chain connects TRBV6-4 to TRBJ1-5, with D maybe TRBD1 (5 bases). The CDR3 has 16 residues. The V and J ends lost 2 bases and 6 bases respectively, with 17 bases between them. Germline V CDR1 and CDR2: MRHNA, SNTAGT. The CDR3 is CASSDRPWGGSQPQHF. In DNA form, the CDR3 reads TGTGCCAGCAGTGACCGCCCTTGGGGGGGTAGTCAGCCCCAGCATTTT.

This chain uses TRBV27 with TRBJ2-7; 10 nucleotides agree with TRBD1. The V gene's germline CDR1 is MNHEY and CDR2 SMNVEV (reference sequence). The CDR3 sequence is 17 residues long. Trimming removed 4 bases from V and 5 bases from J; junction bases left unmatched: 14. Here the CDR3 reads CASSSTGTGVGIHEQYF. The CDR3 nucleotides read TGTGCCAGCAGTTCAACCGGGACAGGGGTTGGCATCCACGAGCAGTACTTC.

J is TRBJ1-6 and V is TRBV2; no definite D call. The CDR3 covers 13 residues. V was cut by 7 bases and J by 7 bases, with 11 bases left in between. Germline V gene sequence: CDR1 SNHLY, CDR2 FYNNEI. Written as DNA, the CDR3 is TGTGCCAGCAAAACCGGTAAAAATTCACCCCTCCACTTT. Translation: CASKTGKNSPLHF.

The V and J genes are TRBV5-4 and TRBJ2-5; 7 nucleotides agree with TRBD2. Germline lookup yields CDR1 SGHNT and CDR2 YYREEE (reference sequence). CDR3 size: 15 residues. The V gene end was trimmed by 0 bases and the J gene end by 7 bases; junction bases not matched to a gene: 9. CDR3 DNA sequence: TGTGCCAGCAGCTTGGAGGTAGCGGGCTCGGGGACCCAGTACTTC. It encodes CASSLEVAGSGTQYF.

The chain uses TRBV28 and TRBJ2-3; 8 nucleotides align to TRBD2. The CDR3 runs 16 residues. Germline lookup yields CDR1 MDHEN and CDR2 SYDVKM. J lost 0 bases, V lost 4 bases, and 6 bases had no gene match. CDR3: CASSSRSGDSTDTQYF. The CDR3 DNA sequence: TGTGCCAGCAGTTCTCGTAGCGGGGATAGCACAGATACGCAGTATTTT.

This clone has a single count. The chain joins TRBV5-6 to TRBJ1-1; D possibly corresponds to TRBD1 (5 bases). Germline loops: CDR1 SGHDT, CDR2 YYEEEE. The germline V and J ends were trimmed by 0 bases and 4 bases, with 10 bases remaining between them. The CDR3 loop spans 14 amino acids. Here the CDR3 DNA reads TGTGCCAGCAGCTTGGCAGGGATGGGCACTGAAGCTTTCTTT. Residues: CASSLAGMGTEAFF.

The rearrangement links TRBV30 to TRBJ1-1, with D maybe TRBD1 (5 bases). Trimming removed 3 bases at V and 7 bases at J, with 15 bases between. The CDR3 loop spans 13 amino acids. Per germline, CDR1 GTSNPN and CDR2 SVGIG (reference sequence). The chain's CDR3 is CAWSFGGMYEAFF. The CDR3 DNA is TGTGCCTGGAGCTTCGGGGGAATGTATGAAGCTTTCTTT.

The chain combines TRBV14 with TRBJ1-2, with 7 bases matching TRBD1. CDR1 SGHDN and CDR2 FVKESK come from the germline V gene. After removal of 0 bases from V and 3 bases from J, the junction contained 4 bases not matched to a gene. The CDR3 has 15 residues. CDR3 bases: TGTGCCAGCAGCCAAGAAGGCAGGGGGTACTATGGCTACACCTTC. It is translated as CASSQEGRGYYGYTF.

V is TRBV5-8 and J is TRBJ1-1, with TRBD1 matching over 8 bases. V trimming: 4 bases; J trimming: 7 bases; junction bases outside the gene matches: 9. The CDR3 has 14 amino acids. Germline V CDR1 and CDR2: SGHTS, YDEGEE. CDR3 sequence: CASSTARGQSEAFF. CDR3 DNA: TGTGCCAGCAGCACTGCCAGGGGGCAAAGTGAAGCTTTCTTT.

The genes are TRBV5-1 and TRBJ2-3; 14 bases align to TRBD2. Germline-derived CDR1 and CDR2 are SGHRS and YFSETQ. This CDR3 is 17 amino acids long. Trimming took 0 bases from V and 6 from J; bases not matched to a gene: 6. The CDR3 DNA reads as TGCGCCAGCAGCTTGGAGGGACTAGCGGGAGCTATTGATACGCAGTATTTT. Translating gives CASSLEGLAGAIDTQYF.

V usage is TRBV7-9 and J usage is TRBJ1-1; D is ambiguous. CDR1 is SEHNR, CDR2 FQNEAQ, per germline (reference sequence). The CDR3 is 11 residues long. V was pared by 5 bases and J by 6 bases, with 7 bases between. The CDR3 region is CASSRSAEAFF. As DNA, the CDR3 is TGTGCCAGCAGCCGCAGCGCTGAAGCTTTCTTT.

V usage is TRBV7-9 and J usage is TRBJ2-7; TRBD2 matches at 10 bases. The CDR3 runs to 16 residues. CDR1 is SEHNR, CDR2 FQNEAQ, per germline (reference sequence). J was trimmed by 1 base and V by 5 bases; bases with no gene match: 8. In nucleotides, the CDR3 is TGTGCCAGCAGCCGAGCGACTAGCGGGCCTTCCTACGAGCAGTACTTC. The encoded protein is CASSRATSGPSYEQYF.

The gene calls are TRBV4-1 and TRBJ1-1; D call uncertain. The length of the CDR3 is 15 residues. Germline loops: CDR1 MGHRA, CDR2 YSYEKL. V lost 0 bases and J 0 bases, leaving 8 bases between the germline ends. This chain's CDR3 is CASSQETDLNTEAFF. CDR3 DNA sequence: TGCGCCAGCAGCCAAGAAACAGATTTGAACACTGAAGCTTTCTTT.

The chain couples TRBV19 to TRBJ2-3; 8 nucleotides align to TRBD1. The V gene's germline CDR1 is LNHDA and CDR2 SQIVND (reference sequence). After removal of 7 bases from V and 5 bases from J, the junction contained 8 bases not matched to a gene. This CDR3 region has 14 residues. DNA for the CDR3: TGTGCCAGTACCACGGACAGGGATAGAGATACGCAGTATTTT. Protein product: CASTTDRDRDTQYF.

The V gene is TRBV7-2, the J gene TRBJ1-6, with D perhaps matching TRBD1 (6 bases). The CDR3 length is 14 residues. Germline assignment: CDR1 SGHTA and CDR2 FQGNSA. Trimming stripped 1 base from V and 5 bases from J, with 6 bases between. CDR3: CASSLGGHNSPLHF. CDR3 coding DNA: TGTGCCAGCAGCTTAGGGGGGCATAATTCACCCCTCCACTTT.